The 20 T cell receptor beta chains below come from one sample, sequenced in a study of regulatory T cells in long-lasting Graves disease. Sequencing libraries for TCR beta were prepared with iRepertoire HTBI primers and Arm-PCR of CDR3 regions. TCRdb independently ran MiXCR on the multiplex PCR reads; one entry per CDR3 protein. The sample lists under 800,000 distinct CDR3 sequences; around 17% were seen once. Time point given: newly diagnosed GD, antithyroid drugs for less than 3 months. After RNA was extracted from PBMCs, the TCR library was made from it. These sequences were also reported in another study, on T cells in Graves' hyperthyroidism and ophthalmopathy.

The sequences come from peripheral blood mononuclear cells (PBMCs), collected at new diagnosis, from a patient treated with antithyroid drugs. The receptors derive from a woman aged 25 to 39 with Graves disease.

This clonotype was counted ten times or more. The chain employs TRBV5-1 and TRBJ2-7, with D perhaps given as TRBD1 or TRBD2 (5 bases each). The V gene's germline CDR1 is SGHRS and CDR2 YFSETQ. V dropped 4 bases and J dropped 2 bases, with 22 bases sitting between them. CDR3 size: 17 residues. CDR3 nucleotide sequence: TGCGCCAGCAGCCCGGGACGGGGTCCCAGGGTTGCCTACGAGCAGTACTTC. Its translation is CASSPGRGPRVAYEQYF.

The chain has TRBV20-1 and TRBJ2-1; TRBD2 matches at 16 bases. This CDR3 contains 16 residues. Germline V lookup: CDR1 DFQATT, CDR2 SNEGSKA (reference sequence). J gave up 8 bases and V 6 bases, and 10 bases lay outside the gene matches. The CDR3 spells CSATGTSGRDVDEQFF. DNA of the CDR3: TGCAGTGCAACTGGGACTAGCGGGAGGGACGTCGATGAGCAGTTCTTC.

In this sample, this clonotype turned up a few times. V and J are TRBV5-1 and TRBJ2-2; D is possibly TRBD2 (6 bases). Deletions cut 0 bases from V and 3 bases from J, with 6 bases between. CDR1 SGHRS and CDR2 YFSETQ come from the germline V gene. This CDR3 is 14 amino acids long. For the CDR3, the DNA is TGCGCCAGCAGCTTGGTAGCGGACACCGGGGAGCTGTTTTTT. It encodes CASSLVADTGELFF.

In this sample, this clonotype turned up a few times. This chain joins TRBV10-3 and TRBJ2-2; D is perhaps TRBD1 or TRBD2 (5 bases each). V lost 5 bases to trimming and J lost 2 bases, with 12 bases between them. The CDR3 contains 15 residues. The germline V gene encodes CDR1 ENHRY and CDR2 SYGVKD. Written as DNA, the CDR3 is TGTGCCATCAGTTGGGGGACGGAAAACACCGGGGAGCTGTTTTTT. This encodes CAISWGTENTGELFF.

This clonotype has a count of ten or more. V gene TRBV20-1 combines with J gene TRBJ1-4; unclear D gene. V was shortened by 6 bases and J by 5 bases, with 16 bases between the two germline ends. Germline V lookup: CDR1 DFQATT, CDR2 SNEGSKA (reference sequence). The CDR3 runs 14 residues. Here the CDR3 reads CSARADGKNEKLFF. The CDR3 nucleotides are TGCAGTGCGCGGGCGGACGGTAAAAATGAAAAACTGTTTTTT.

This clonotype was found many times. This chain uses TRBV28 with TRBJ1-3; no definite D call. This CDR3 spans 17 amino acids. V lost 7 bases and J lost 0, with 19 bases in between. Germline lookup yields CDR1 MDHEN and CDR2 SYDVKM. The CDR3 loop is CASTPLDFGNSGNTIYF. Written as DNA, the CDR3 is TGTGCCAGCACCCCACTGGACTTTGGCAACTCTGGAAACACCATATATTTT.

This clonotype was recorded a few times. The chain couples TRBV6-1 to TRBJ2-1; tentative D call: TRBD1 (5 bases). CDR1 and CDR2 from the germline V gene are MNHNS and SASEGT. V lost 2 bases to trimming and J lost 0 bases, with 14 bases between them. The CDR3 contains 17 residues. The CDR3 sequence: CASSELIDSSSYNEQFF. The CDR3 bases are TGTGCCAGCAGTGAACTTATCGACAGCAGCTCCTACAATGAGCAGTTCTTC.

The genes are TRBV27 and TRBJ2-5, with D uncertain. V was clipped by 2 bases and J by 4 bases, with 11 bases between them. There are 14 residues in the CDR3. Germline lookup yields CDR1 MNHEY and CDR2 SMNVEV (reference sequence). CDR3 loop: CASSLIRARETQYF. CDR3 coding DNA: TGTGCCAGCAGTTTAATCCGGGCCCGAGAGACCCAGTACTTC.

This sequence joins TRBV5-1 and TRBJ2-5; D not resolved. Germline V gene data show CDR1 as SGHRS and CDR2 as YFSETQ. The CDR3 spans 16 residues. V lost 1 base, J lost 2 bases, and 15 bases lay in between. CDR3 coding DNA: TGCGCCAGCAGCTTGACCGGGCCCGGTTTACAAGAGACCCAGTACTTC. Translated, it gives CASSLTGPGLQETQYF.

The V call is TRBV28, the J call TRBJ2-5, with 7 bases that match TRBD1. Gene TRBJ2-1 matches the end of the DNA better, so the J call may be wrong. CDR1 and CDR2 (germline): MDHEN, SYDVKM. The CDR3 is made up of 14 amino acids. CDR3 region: CASSYRDSQETQFF. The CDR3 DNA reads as TGTGCCAGCAGCTACCGGGACAGTCAAGAGACCCAGTTCTTC.

DNA for the CDR3: TGCGCCAGCAGCCAAGATCTTGGCGGGCTCCTCTACAATGAGCAGTTCTTC. Amino acid sequence: CASSQDLGGLLYNEQFF. V and J are TRBV4-1 and TRBJ2-1, with D possibly matching TRBD2 (5 bases). V lost 0 bases and J lost 3, with 15 bases in between. Germline V gene sequence: CDR1 MGHRA, CDR2 YSYEKL. CDR3 length equals 17 residues.

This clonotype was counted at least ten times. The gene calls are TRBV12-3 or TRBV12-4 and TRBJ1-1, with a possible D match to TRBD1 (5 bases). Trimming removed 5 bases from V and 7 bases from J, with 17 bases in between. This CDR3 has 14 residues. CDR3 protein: CASSKIGRGGEAFF. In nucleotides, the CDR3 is TGTGCCAGCAGTAAAATTGGACGGGGGGGTGAAGCTTTCTTT.

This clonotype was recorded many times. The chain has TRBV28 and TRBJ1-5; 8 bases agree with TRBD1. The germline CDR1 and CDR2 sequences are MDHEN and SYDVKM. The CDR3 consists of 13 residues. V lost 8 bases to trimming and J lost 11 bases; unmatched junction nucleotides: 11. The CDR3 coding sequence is TGTGCCAGCCACCCACAGGGGGTAGTATCCCAGCATTTT. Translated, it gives CASHPQGVVSQHF. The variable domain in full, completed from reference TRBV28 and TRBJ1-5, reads DVKVTQSSRYLVKRTGEKVFLECVQDMDHENMFWYRQDPGLGLRLIYFSYDVKMKEKGDIPEGYSVSREKKERFSLILESASTNQTSMYLCASHPQGVVSQHFGDGTRLSIL.

The CDR3 is CASKPSVGGGYTF. Here the CDR3 DNA reads TGCGCCAGCAAGCCCTCGGTTGGGGGTGGCTACACCTTC. V is TRBV5-1 and J is TRBJ1-2, with D tentatively TRBD1 (5 bases). V was trimmed by 6 bases and J by 7 bases, leaving 16 bases between them. CDR3 length: 13 residues. Per the germline V gene, CDR1 is SGHRS and CDR2 is YFSETQ.

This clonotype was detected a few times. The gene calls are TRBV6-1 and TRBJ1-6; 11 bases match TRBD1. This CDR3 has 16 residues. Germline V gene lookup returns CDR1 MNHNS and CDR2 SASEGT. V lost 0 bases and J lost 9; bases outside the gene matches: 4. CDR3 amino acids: CASSEAEGTGGSPLHF. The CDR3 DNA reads TGTGCCAGCAGTGAAGCCGAGGGGACAGGGGGTTCACCCCTCCACTTT.

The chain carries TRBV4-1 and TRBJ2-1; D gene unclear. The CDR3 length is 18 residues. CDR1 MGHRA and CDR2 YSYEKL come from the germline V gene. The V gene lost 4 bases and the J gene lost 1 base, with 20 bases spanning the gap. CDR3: CASSPDPGGARSYNEQFF. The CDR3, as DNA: TGCGCCAGCAGCCCGGATCCGGGTGGAGCGCGTTCCTACAATGAGCAGTTCTTC.

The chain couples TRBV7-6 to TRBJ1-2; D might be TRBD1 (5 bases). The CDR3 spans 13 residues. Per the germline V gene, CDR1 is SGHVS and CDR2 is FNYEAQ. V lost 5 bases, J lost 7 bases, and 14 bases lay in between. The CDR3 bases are TGTGCCAGCAGCCCTGCCGGGGCAGCTGGCTACACCTTC. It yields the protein CASSPAGAAGYTF.

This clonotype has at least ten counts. CDR3 bases: TGTGCCACCAGTGACCCCACTACTCCGAACACTGAAGCTTTCTTT. This codes for CATSDPTTPNTEAFF. The chain uses TRBV24-1 and TRBJ1-1; D is ambiguous. V lost 4 bases to trimming and J lost 1 base, with 12 bases between them. Germline CDR1 KGHDR, CDR2 SFDVKD. CDR3 length: 15 residues.

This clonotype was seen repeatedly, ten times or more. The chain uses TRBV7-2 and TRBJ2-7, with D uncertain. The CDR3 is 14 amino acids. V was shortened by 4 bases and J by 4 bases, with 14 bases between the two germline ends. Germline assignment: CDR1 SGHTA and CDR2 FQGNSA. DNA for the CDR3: TGTGCCAGCAGCTCGGGCTTAAGGGCATACGAGCAGTACTTC. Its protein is CASSSGLRAYEQYF.

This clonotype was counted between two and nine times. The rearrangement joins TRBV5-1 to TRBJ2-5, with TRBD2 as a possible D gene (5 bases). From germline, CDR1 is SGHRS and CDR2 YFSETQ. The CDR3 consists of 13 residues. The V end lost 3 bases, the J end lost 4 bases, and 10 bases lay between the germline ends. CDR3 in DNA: TGCGCCAGCAGCTGGGCCGGGGTAGAGACCCAGTACTTC. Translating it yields CASSWAGVETQYF.